What follows describes a single T cell receptor beta chain. Its specific antigen is unknown. Within one base of it there is no much larger clone, and no base qualities were kept. The receptor library was made with 5' RACE. The sequencing machine was an Illumina HiSeq 2500. A second 7 to 11 cycle PCR used a sample-barcoded 5' primer and a J-beta primer mix. A unique molecular identifier was introduced onto each TCR beta cDNA molecule by a template-switch 5' adaptor carrying 12 random nucleotides. At least 2.5 million CDR3-containing paired-end reads were obtained from each sample. The Mint cDNA synthesis kit, primed by a TRBC-specific oligonucleotide, was used to synthesize first-strand cDNA from all RNA. Following uracil-DNA glycosylase treatment, all cDNA underwent a first 18-cycle PCR with the universal primers M1SS and BC2_uni_R. Per the original workflow: Each sample was normalized by randomly selecting 1 million high-quality reads, each carrying a distinct molecular identifier. Reads sharing molecular identifiers were discarded rather than binned into consensus sequences. MiTCR, set to a Q25 quality threshold and the strictest error-elimination algorithm, was used for CDR3 identification, clonotype clustering and error correction. Lower-bound total TCR beta diversity was estimated with a nonparametric unseen species model using Euler transformation. The public reads were quality trimmed at Q25 with fastp and then assembled into clones with MiXCR by TCRdb, keeping productive beta chains. When rows share a CDR3 protein, they turn into one entry using the most common DNA and genes. TCRdb's processing, not the authors' own work, is the source of the V and J calls. The sample yields more than 1,400,000 distinct CDR3 sequences; about 40% were counted once. The ten largest clones capture 7.9% of the sample.

This specimen belongs to a study of blood T cells in healthy people across ages (dated by TCRdb to 2013 to 2016). Study-level background: In model experiments, template switching captured roughly one uniquely barcoded TCR beta cDNA molecule for every two T cells. Using deep sequencing normalized with unique cDNA molecular identifiers, the study measured how TCR beta repertoire diversity changes with age. The donors were divided into four age groups: young (average approximately 17 years), middle-aged (around 37), aged (approximately 62) and long-lived (more than 75). To avoid experimental bias, donors of different ages were randomly spread across the sequencing lanes. Using the same blood draw, the study looked at two additional independent replicas of 1 million unique cDNA reads for two donors, one aged 18 to 30 and the other aged 80 or older. Broader findings and caveats from the paper: Observed TCR beta diversity correlated strongly with the percentage of naive T cells measured by flow cytometry. Estimates of total diversity based on one million sequenced T cells were regarded as lower bounds and as underestimates. Since profiling was done on bulk unsorted PBMCs, naive and antigen-experienced compartments could not be conclusively compared. Compared with the aged group, the long-lived group had more naive CD4+ T cells, fewer expanded clones and increased TCR diversity, suggesting age selection. Observed TCR beta diversity per million T cells fell roughly linearly with age, and a significant reduction was already apparent by age around 36. Because donor CMV infection status was unknown, age-related changes in expanded clonotypes were potentially confounded.

Donors were 30 to 45 systemically healthy Caucasian individuals from Russia aged 6 to 90 years. Roughly 9.5 milliliters of peripheral blood were drawn from each donor into EDTA-treated Vacutainer tubes. Ficoll-Paque density-gradient centrifugation was used to isolate PBMCs, with at least 6 million per sample. Total RNA was extracted from PBMCs with Trizol reagent, with at least 6 micrograms obtained per sample. Naive CD45RAhigh/CD27high T cell percentages were measured by flow cytometry on a PBMC aliquot from every donor. Sample: blood. This receptor was obtained from a woman between 18 and 29 years old in good health.

The CDR3 loop reads CASSQDRRGQYF. The nucleotides are TGTGCCAGCAGCCAAGATCGGCGGGGGCAGTACTTC. The rearranged chain carries TRBV4-2 and TRBJ2-4; TRBD2 lines up with 7 middle nucleotides. Inclusive of the bounding cysteine and phenylalanine, the CDR3 is 12 residues long. Only the CDR3 region is kept as DNA, spanning 36 bases read in frame from base 1. As encoded in the germline V gene, CDR1 is LGHNA while CDR2 is YNFKEQ. Unmatched junction bases come to 3, with V trimmed by 0 bases and J by 13 bases.